In its sample, the clone carrying this TCR beta chain was seen many times. Its antigen is not known. The data belong to a study of Graves' ophthalmopathy and Graves' hyperthyroidism. About the study: Before any treatment was given, at initial diagnosis, peripheral blood was collected.

Amplification of TCR beta CDR3 regions used RNA transcripts. The first round was an RT-PCR with HTBI primers, and the second round was a multiplex PCR. TCRdb reanalysed the multiplex PCR reads using MiXCR and keeps one entry per CDR3 protein. The sample has 170,000 or so distinct CDR3 sequences, over 35% seen once. Orbital computed tomography, together with clinical symptoms, serum thyroxine, TRAb and thyroid ultrasound, was used for diagnosis. It was from roughly 10 ml of fresh peripheral blood that the PBMCs came. General observations from the study: Most thyroid clonotypes expanded beyond 0.001 frequency were also found in blood.

The trim removed 5 bases at V and 2 bases at J, leaving 5 bases unmatched. This CDR3 spans 15 amino acids. The germline gives CDR1 SGHVS, CDR2 FNYEAQ. This sequence originates from a woman aged 40 to 50 with Graves' ophthalmopathy. The V and J genes are TRBV7-6 and TRBJ1-3; 8 nucleotides align to TRBD1. The sequencing input was peripheral blood. CDR3 in amino acids: CASSQDRGTGNTIYF. For the CDR3, the DNA is TGTGCCAGCAGCCAAGACAGGGGTACTGGAAACACCATATATTTT. The full variable domain, completed using reference TRBV7-6 and TRBJ1-3, is GAGVSQSPRYKVTKRGQDVALRCDPISGHVSLYWYRQALGQGPEFLTYFNYEAQQDKSGLPNDRFSAERPEGSISTLTIQRTEQRDSAMYRCASSQDRGTGNTIYFGEGSWLTVV.